These 2 T cell receptor beta chains share one sample of origin, sequenced in a study of cytomegalovirus exposure and HLA in healthy donors. Only in-frame clones appear in the TCRdb table, and some are missing; sequencing was by immunoSEQ multiplex PCR. The repertoire consists of 200,000 to 250,000 clones, with roughly 87% occurring once and the leading ten covering 2% to 2.5%. Sequenced material: PBMCs. The receptors were sampled from a young woman in good health and CMV-seropositive.

The chain couples TRBV30 to TRBJ1-1, with 7 bases that match TRBD1. V lost 3 bases, J lost 7 bases, and 8 bases stayed unmatched. The CDR3 is 13 amino acids. CDR1 and CDR2 from the germline V gene are GTSNPN and SVGIG (reference sequence). The CDR3 spells CAWSGYRDSEAFF. CDR3 DNA: TGTGCCTGGAGCGGCTACCGGGACAGTGAAGCTTTCTTT.

CDR3 loop: CASSENRGHPYEQYF. For the CDR3, the DNA is TGTGCCAGCAGTGAAAACAGGGGACACCCCTACGAGCAGTACTTC. The chain combines TRBV6-1 with TRBJ2-7; TRBD1 matches at 7 bases. This CDR3 is built from 15 residues. Trimming took 2 bases from V and 2 from J; bases not matched to a gene: 6. CDR1 MNHNS and CDR2 SASEGT come from the germline V gene.